The 16 T cell receptor beta chains below all came from one sample that was sequenced in a study of identical twins. Each CDR3 protein is one row after TCRdb ran MiXCR on the 5' RACE reads. The sample shows roughly 250,000 distinct CDR3 sequences, around 7.6% of them seen only once. Another study also made use of these data, one on yellow fever vaccine responses in identical twins.

Sequenced: CD8+ T cells sorted from blood. These TCRs come from a woman between 18 and 30 years old in good health.

This clonotype was found many times. CDR3 sequence (DNA): TGTGCCAGCATCGGCGGGGGCTCCTACAATGAGCAGTTCTTC. It codes for CASIGGGSYNEQFF. The chain recombines TRBV7-9 with TRBJ2-1; TRBD2 matches at 7 bases. Germline assignment: CDR1 SEHNR and CDR2 FQNEAQ (reference sequence). Germline trimming cut 7 bases from V and 0 bases from J; bases unmatched to any gene: 3. The CDR3 length is 14 residues.

The V and J genes are TRBV4-1 and TRBJ2-1, with TRBD2 as a possible D gene (5 bases). With 5 bases removed from V and 2 bases from J, the gap between germline ends came to 13 bases. The CDR3 loop spans 15 amino acids. Germline loops: CDR1 MGHRA, CDR2 YSYEKL. CDR3 DNA sequence: TGCGCCAGCAGCGGATCAACTAGTACCTACAATGAGCAGTTCTTC. This translates into CASSGSTSTYNEQFF.

The chain is built from TRBV28 and TRBJ2-2; possibly TRBD2 for D (6 bases). This CDR3 is built from 15 residues. Between the trimmed V and J ends, which lost 2 bases and 3 bases, there was a span of 10 bases. Germline V gene data show CDR1 as MDHEN and CDR2 as SYDVKM. CDR3 DNA sequence: TGTGCCAGCAGTTTAAAGTGGGAGGACACCGGGGAGCTGTTTTTT. It translates to CASSLKWEDTGELFF.

This clonotype was picked up many times. The chain couples TRBV29-1 to TRBJ2-1; 7 nucleotides match TRBD1. CDR3 length: 15 amino acids. The V gene end was trimmed by 6 bases and the J gene end by 8 bases; junction bases not matched to a gene: 16. CDR1 SQVTM and CDR2 ANQGSEA come from the germline V gene. The CDR3 bases are TGCAGCGTCGTAACCCCGGACAGGTCGATGGATGAGCAGTTCTTC. Protein product: CSVVTPDRSMDEQFF.

In this sample, this clonotype turned up many times. The chain recombines TRBV20-1 with TRBJ2-5; 14 nucleotides match TRBD2. CDR3 length equals 18 residues. CDR1 is DFQATT, CDR2 SNEGSKA, per germline (reference sequence). Trimming removed 1 base from V and 2 bases from J; junction bases left unmatched: 9. CDR3 amino acids: CSARVGGTSGGPQETQYF. CDR3 DNA sequence: TGCAGTGCTAGAGTAGGAGGGACTAGCGGGGGCCCACAAGAGACCCAGTACTTC.

In its sample, this clonotype was seen many times. This chain uses TRBV4-1 with TRBJ1-1, with D possibly TRBD1 on 6 matching bases. This CDR3 region has 14 residues. Germline assignment: CDR1 MGHRA and CDR2 YSYEKL. Trimming took 7 bases from V and 3 from J, leaving 15 bases between them. The CDR3 bases are TGCGCCAGCAAGGCGGGGGCGCAGGACACTGAAGCTTTCTTT. This codes for CASKAGAQDTEAFF.

This clonotype was detected only a few times. The V and J genes are TRBV15 and TRBJ1-4; 8 nucleotides align to TRBD1. V lost 0 bases and J lost 5; bases outside the gene matches: 5. Germline-derived CDR1 and CDR2 are LNHNV and YYDKDF (reference sequence). CDR3 size: 16 residues. The CDR3 DNA sequence: TGTGCCACCAGCAGAGAGACAGGGGATACGAATGAAAAACTGTTTTTT. Translated: CATSRETGDTNEKLFF.

This clonotype was detected ten times or more. The CDR3 loop is CASSPQQGAQADTQYF. CDR3 DNA sequence: TGTGCCAGCAGCCCTCAACAGGGGGCGCAGGCAGATACGCAGTATTTT. The V call is TRBV7-9, the J call TRBJ2-3; TRBD1 matches at 9 bases. After removal of 5 bases from V and 4 bases from J, the junction contained 10 bases not matched to a gene. The CDR3 is 16 amino acids. Germline CDR1 is SEHNR and CDR2 is FQNEAQ (reference sequence).

The chain combines TRBV4-1 with TRBJ1-3; D gene uncertain. The CDR3 is 13 amino acids. V lost 0 bases to trimming and J lost 4 bases, with 4 bases between them. Germline-derived CDR1 and CDR2 are MGHRA and YSYEKL. For the CDR3, the DNA is TGCGCCAGCAGCCAAGAAATGGGAAACACCATATATTTT. Encoded protein: CASSQEMGNTIYF.

There are many counts of this clonotype. The V and J genes are TRBV28 and TRBJ2-3, with unresolved D. Trimming shortened V by 2 bases and J by 0 bases, and 12 bases separated the two germline ends. The CDR3 totals 16 residues. The germline V gene encodes CDR1 MDHEN and CDR2 SYDVKM. CDR3 protein: CASSLVQNPSTDTQYF. CDR3 coding DNA: TGTGCCAGCAGTTTAGTCCAGAACCCCAGCACAGATACGCAGTATTTT. Full variable domain (missing parts from reference TRBV28 and TRBJ2-3): DVKVTQSSRYLVKRTGEKVFLECVQDMDHENMFWYRQDPGLGLRLIYFSYDVKMKEKGDIPEGYSVSREKKERFSLILESASTNQTSMYLCASSLVQNPSTDTQYFGPGTRLTVL.

In this sample, this clonotype turned up a few times. The V call is TRBV10-3, the J call TRBJ2-1, with D possibly TRBD2 on 6 matching bases. Trimming stripped 4 bases from V and 8 bases from J, with 18 bases between. Germline CDR1 is ENHRY and CDR2 is SYGVKD. This CDR3 comprises 15 residues. The CDR3: CAISGAFGEVDEQFF. The CDR3 DNA reads as TGTGCCATCAGTGGGGCGTTTGGGGAGGTCGATGAGCAGTTCTTC.

This chain connects TRBV12-3 or TRBV12-4 to TRBJ1-1; D gene ambiguous. V was pared by 7 bases and J by 8 bases, with 14 bases between. CDR3 length equals 12 residues. The CDR3 protein is CASTACLHEAFF. The CDR3 coding sequence is TGTGCCAGCACGGCCTGCCTACACGAAGCTTTCTTT.

This clonotype was detected ten times or more. The chain links TRBV13 to TRBJ2-1; D uncertain. CDR3 length equals 14 residues. Germline V gives CDR1 PRHDT, CDR2 FYEKMQ (reference sequence). Trimming took 4 bases from V and 2 from J, leaving 9 bases between them. Here the CDR3 reads CASSYERAYNEQFF. CDR3 sequence (DNA): TGTGCCAGCAGCTACGAGCGAGCCTACAATGAGCAGTTCTTC.

This clonotype was detected ten times or more. The V and J genes are TRBV4-1 and TRBJ2-1; TRBD2 matches at 7 bases. V lost 4 bases to trimming and J lost 3 bases; unmatched junction nucleotides: 12. This CDR3 contains 17 residues. Germline V gene lookup returns CDR1 MGHRA and CDR2 YSYEKL. The CDR3 nucleotides are TGCGCCAGCAGCCGACCCCCCGGGACTACCTTCTACAATGAGCAGTTCTTC. Protein: CASSRPPGTTFYNEQFF.

Of note for this clonotype: One junction end disagrees with the germline gene, perhaps due to a read error. V gene TRBV20-1 combines with J gene TRBJ2-2; TRBD2 aligns across 16 bases. The germline V gene has CDR1 DFQATT and CDR2 SNEGSKA (reference sequence). This CDR3 has 18 amino acids. The CDR3 reads CCARDPGTSGRATGELFF. DNA for the CDR3: TGCTGTGCTAGAGATCCCGGGACTAGCGGGAGGGCCACCGGGGAGCTGTTTTTT.

A word on this clonotype: Compared with germline, one end of the junction differs, possibly owing to a read error. The chain has TRBV20-1 and TRBJ2-1, with TRBD2 identical over 8 bases. The length of the CDR3 is 16 residues. Germline V gene data show CDR1 as DFQATT and CDR2 as SNEGSKA (reference sequence). The CDR3 bases are TGCTGTGCTAGAGATGTTTTGGCTAGCGGGTACAATGAGCAGTTCTTC. It specifies CCARDVLASGYNEQFF.